This T cell receptor (beta chain) was documented in a study of cytomegalovirus exposure and HLA in healthy donors. Points from the study as a whole: Cytomegalovirus association was listed for about 150 TCR beta chains.

The CDR3 covers 15 residues. The V end was cut by 5 bases, the J end by 4 bases, with 15 bases between. Germline V gives CDR1 SGHTA, CDR2 FQGTGA. This clone was recorded only once. Its antigen is unknown. TCRdb's copy holds only in-frame clones and misses some; the assay was immunoSEQ multiplex PCR. The data hold over 100,000 clones, with more than 75% observed a single time. The source is a woman between 18 and 29 years old in good health and CMV-seropositive. The rearrangement joins TRBV7-3 to TRBJ1-3, with D possibly matching TRBD1 (5 bases). Sequenced input: PBMCs. CDR3 in amino acids: CASSLSRQGGNTIYF. The CDR3 coding sequence is TGTGCCAGCAGCCTGAGTCGGCAGGGCGGAAACACCATATATTTT.